This TCR beta chain came from a study of graft-versus-host responses after intestinal transplantation. Study-wide context: Anti-thymocyte globulin induction, then tacrolimus and steroids for two to four years, went to all recipients. Findings and caveats of the study: Patients who carried graft-donor T cell macrochimerism also had high graft-versus-host to host-versus-graft clonal ratios in their allografts.

Germline lookup yields CDR1 GTSNPN and CDR2 SVGIG (reference sequence). With 0 bases removed from V and 4 bases from J, the gap between germline ends came to 7 bases. The CDR3 has 12 amino acids. About this clone: What it recognizes is unknown.

TCRdb keeps only in-frame clones here, not all; method: immunoSEQ multiplex PCR. The table has about 96,000 clones, 80% to 95% seen once. The rearrangement joins TRBV30 to TRBJ2-7; D unresolved. This TCR was recovered from a human donor who received an intestinal transplant. The sequencing used unstimulated CD4+ T cells sorted from spleen or lymph node cells, collected before intestinal transplant. The CDR3 is CAWSVFGYEQYF. CDR3 DNA: TGTGCCTGGAGTGTATTCGGTTACGAGCAGTACTTC. Filled out from reference TRBV30 and TRBJ2-7, the complete variable domain reads SQTIHQWPATLVQPVGSPLSLECTVEGTSNPNLYWYRQAAGRGLQLLFYSVGIGQISSEVPQNLSASRPQDRQFILSSKKLLLSDSGFYLCAWSVFGYEQYFGPGTRLTVT.